The 13 T cell receptor beta chains given below trace back to one sample, sequenced in a study of CD8+CD57+ T cells in acquired aplastic anemia. Only patients with CD8+CD57+ cell expansion on flow cytometry were chosen for sequencing. Genomic DNA constituted the template upon which TCR beta VDJ and CDR3 profiling was performed. TCRdb recomputed calls from the reads with MiXCR, one row per CDR3 protein. The table has approximately 130,000 distinct CDR3 sequences, nearly 40% seen once. The specimen sequenced was sorted CD4+, CD8+, or CD8+CD57+ T cells (not recorded which) from PBMCs. The receptors shown here come from a human donor with aplastic anemia.

This chain connects TRBV6-5 to TRBJ2-1, with D tentatively TRBD1 or TRBD2 (5 bases each). CDR1 is MNHEY, CDR2 SVGAGI, per germline. CDR3 size: 13 residues. The V gene lost 3 bases and the J gene lost 12 bases, with 15 bases spanning the gap. CDR3 in amino acids: CASSYERDGGQFF. CDR3 bases: TGTGCCAGCAGTTATGAACGGGACGGCGGGCAGTTCTTC.

This clonotype was seen many times. V gene TRBV29-1 combines with J gene TRBJ1-5; 8 bases map to TRBD1. V was pared by 6 bases and J by 6 bases, with 7 bases of the junction left unmatched. Germline CDR1 SQVTM, CDR2 ANQGSEA. CDR3 size: 13 residues. The chain's CDR3 is CSVRTGRGQPQHF. As DNA, the CDR3 is TGCAGCGTCAGGACAGGGAGGGGTCAGCCCCAGCATTTT.

This clonotype was recorded at least ten times. The rearrangement joins TRBV9 to TRBJ2-3; 8 nucleotides match TRBD2. V was pared by 3 bases and J by 0 bases, with 6 bases of the junction left unmatched. The CDR3 consists of 16 residues. The germline gives CDR1 SGDLS, CDR2 YYNGEE. CDR3 sequence: CASSEGLAFSTDTQYF. The CDR3 DNA reads TGTGCCAGCAGCGAAGGACTAGCCTTTAGCACAGATACGCAGTATTTT.

With respect to this clonotype: One junction end disagrees with the germline gene, perhaps due to a read error. The chain is built from TRBV7-7 and TRBJ2-7; maybe TRBD1 (6 bases). This CDR3 contains 16 residues. CDR1 and CDR2 from the germline V gene are SSHAT and FNYEAQ (reference sequence). The CDR3 here is CASSLYPTTGLYEQYF. The CDR3 DNA is TGTGCTAGCAGCTTATACCCAACCACAGGGTTATACGAGCAGTACTTC.

This clonotype has a single count. Since a much larger clone is just one base distant, this may be a read error. The V call is TRBV12-3 or TRBV12-4, the J call TRBJ2-7; no clear D. Deletions cut 6 bases from V and 6 bases from J, with 15 bases between. The CDR3 runs 13 residues. This CDR3 reads CASSLTQGPEQYF. For the CDR3, the DNA is TGTGCCAGCAGCCTAACTCAAGGGCCCGAGCAGTACTTC.

Points on this clonotype: A much bigger clone sits one base away, suggesting this may be a read error. The V gene is TRBV11-2, the J gene TRBJ2-4; D unresolved. There are 16 residues in the CDR3. Germline values: CDR1 SGHAT, CDR2 FQNNGV. Trimming took 0 bases from V and 0 from J, leaving 9 bases between them. The CDR3, as DNA: TGTGCCAGCAGCTTAGACAGGCCTTCAGCCAAAAACATTCAGTACTTC. Its translation is CASSLDRPSAKNIQYF.

This clonotype was counted ten times or more. V and J are TRBV7-6 and TRBJ2-3, with 8 bases fitting TRBD2. V lost 0 bases, J lost 8 bases, and 7 bases stayed unmatched. Germline CDR1 reads SGHVS; CDR2 reads FNYEAQ. The CDR3 length is 15 residues. CDR3 loop: CASSLAAGGKGTQYF. The CDR3 DNA is TGTGCCAGCAGCTTAGCCGCGGGGGGAAAGGGTACGCAGTATTTT.

This clonotype was counted ten times or more. This chain joins TRBV3-1 and TRBJ1-1; possibly TRBD1 for D (5 bases). This CDR3 is built from 15 residues. Per the germline V gene, CDR1 is LGHDT and CDR2 is YNNKEL (reference sequence). V was cut by 0 bases and J by 1 base, with 9 bases left in between. CDR3 bases: TGTGCCAGCAGCCAAGAGACCGACAGGAACACTGAAGCTTTCTTT. It codes for CASSQETDRNTEAFF. The full variable domain, with the rest looked up from reference TRBV3-1 and TRBJ1-1, is DTAVSQTPKYLVTQMGNDKSIKCEQNLGHDTMYWYKQDSKKFLKIMFSYNNKELIINETVPNRFSPKSPDKAHLNLHINSLELGDSAVYFCASSQETDRNTEAFFGQGTRLTVV.

This clonotype was observed at least ten times. This chain connects TRBV25-1 to TRBJ2-3, with 7 bases aligning to TRBD2. The CDR3 sequence is 16 residues long. Germline values: CDR1 MGHDK, CDR2 SYGVNS. After removal of 3 bases from V and 4 bases from J, the junction contained 10 bases not matched to a gene. CDR3 region: CASSEGERGRADTQYF. CDR3 nucleotide sequence: TGTGCCAGCAGTGAGGGGGAGCGGGGAAGAGCAGATACGCAGTATTTT.

This chain connects TRBV6-2 or TRBV6-3 to TRBJ1-2; D is undetermined. The CDR3 is made up of 18 amino acids. In germline, CDR1 is MNHEY, CDR2 SVGEGT. V lost 4 bases to trimming and J lost 2 bases, with 23 bases between them. The CDR3 DNA is TGTGCCAGCAGTTCCCTGACACCTCCATCCCATTTAAACTATGGCTACACCTTC. As protein: CASSSLTPPSHLNYGYTF.

The gene calls are TRBV29-1 and TRBJ1-2; 10 bases line up with TRBD1. This CDR3 contains 14 residues. Germline V lookup: CDR1 SQVTM, CDR2 ANQGSEA. V trimming: 7 bases; J trimming: 7 bases; junction bases outside the gene matches: 12. The CDR3 nucleotides read TGCAGCGCCAAGAAGGGACAGGGGTTCGGTGGCTACACCTTC. Encoded protein: CSAKKGQGFGGYTF.

The chain couples TRBV19 to TRBJ2-7; 12 bases are shared with TRBD1. Germline CDR1 LNHDA, CDR2 SQIVND (reference sequence). The CDR3 is made up of 16 amino acids. V shed 6 bases, J shed 3 bases, and the junction held 9 bases outside the gene matches. CDR3 nucleotides: TGTGCCAGTAGAGGGTCCGGGACAGGGGGCATCTACGAGCAGTACTTC. Protein sequence: CASRGSGTGGIYEQYF.

This clonotype was seen more than once but under ten times. At one end, the junction sequence differs from germline, possibly due to a read error. The chain joins TRBV6-1 to TRBJ2-1; 9 bases agree with TRBD1. CDR3 length: 16 amino acids. The germline V gene has CDR1 MNHNS and CDR2 SASEGT. The CDR3 sequence is CASSEAGTGSCNEQFF. The DNA for the CDR3 is TGTGCCAGCAGTGAAGCCGGGACAGGGTCCTGCAATGAGCAGTTCTTC.